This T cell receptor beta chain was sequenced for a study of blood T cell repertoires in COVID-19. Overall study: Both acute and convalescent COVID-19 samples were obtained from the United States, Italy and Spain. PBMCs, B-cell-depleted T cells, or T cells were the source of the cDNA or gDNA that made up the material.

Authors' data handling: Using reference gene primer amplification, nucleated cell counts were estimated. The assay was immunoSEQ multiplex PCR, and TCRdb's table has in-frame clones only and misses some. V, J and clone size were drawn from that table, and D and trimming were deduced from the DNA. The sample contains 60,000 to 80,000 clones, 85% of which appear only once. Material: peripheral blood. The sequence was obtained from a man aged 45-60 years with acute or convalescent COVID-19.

The CDR3 loop is CASRPDRMGTEAFF. The CDR3 DNA reads TGTGCCAGCAGACCAGACAGGATGGGCACTGAAGCTTTCTTT. The V call is TRBV6-4, the J call TRBJ1-1, with a possible D match to TRBD1 (6 bases). Between the trimmed V and J ends, which lost 6 bases and 4 bases, there was a span of 15 bases. CDR1 is MRHNA and CDR2 is SNTAGT in the germline V gene. This CDR3 has 14 amino acids.